One TCR beta chain is described in this entry. The data derive from a study of CD8+ T cells in alopecia areata. Following RNA extraction, reverse transcription yielded cDNA that acted as the sequencing template. Assay used: immunoSEQ multiplex PCR; TCRdb lists only in-frame clones, some missing. Of 100,000 to 150,000 clones in the sample, approximately 58% were seen once. The source of this sequence is a human donor with alopecia areata. This specimen consisted of CD4+ T cells sorted from blood, obtained at week 0.

CDR3 loop: CASSSQGNTEAFF. CDR3 in DNA: TGCGCCAGCAGCTCACAGGGGAACACTGAAGCTTTCTTT. The gene calls are TRBV5-1 and TRBJ1-1, with D tentatively TRBD1 (6 bases). Between the trimmed V and J ends, which lost 3 bases and 1 base, there was a span of 7 bases. The V gene's germline CDR1 is SGHRS and CDR2 YFSETQ. There are 13 residues in the CDR3.